Following are 8 T cell receptor beta chains from one sample sequenced in a study of T cells in Graves' hyperthyroidism and ophthalmopathy. From RNA transcripts, TCR beta CDR3 regions were amplified. HTBI primers were employed in a first-round RT-PCR of the TCR CDR3. One entry per CDR3 protein, called by TCRdb with MiXCR from the multiplex PCR reads. Among roughly 700,000 distinct CDR3 sequences, 35% were seen once, and the ten largest hold about a third. The sample was blood. These receptors all come from a woman aged 40 to 50 with Graves' hyperthyroidism.

The chain couples TRBV6-5 to TRBJ1-5; D not certain. The CDR3 runs 16 residues. V was pared by 4 bases and J by 0 bases, with 13 bases between. Per the germline V gene, CDR1 is MNHEY and CDR2 is SVGAGI. CDR3 DNA sequence: TGTGCCAGCAGTTCTGGGTCAGAATATAGCAATCAGCCCCAGCATTTT. Residues: CASSSGSEYSNQPQHF.

In the case of this clonotype: An end of the junction differs from the germline gene, which may be a read error. V usage is TRBV12-3 or TRBV12-4 and J usage is TRBJ1-5; D is undetermined. The CDR3 is made up of 12 amino acids. CDR3 residues: CASSLDGRTQHF. The CDR3 coding sequence is TGTGCCAGCAGCTTAGACGGGCGGACCCAGCATTTT.

V is TRBV9 and J is TRBJ1-4, with 7 bases identical to TRBD1. CDR1 is SGDLS, CDR2 YYNGEE, per germline. This CDR3 has 15 residues. J gave up 5 bases and V 4 bases, and 8 bases lay outside the gene matches. The CDR3 DNA is TGTGCCAGCAGCTTCTGGACAGGAGAAAATGAAAAACTGTTTTTT. Its translation is CASSFWTGENEKLFF.

This clonotype has a count of ten or more. The chain employs TRBV11-2 and TRBJ1-4; tentatively, D is TRBD1 (6 bases). The V gene's germline CDR1 is SGHAT and CDR2 FQNNGV. Trimming pared 8 bases from V and 6 bases from J, leaving 10 bases between. The CDR3 spans 12 residues. The chain's CDR3 is CASSRTDEKLFF. DNA of the CDR3: TGTGCCAGCTCCCGGACAGATGAAAAACTGTTTTTT.

This clonotype was seen at least ten times. The CDR3 DNA reads as TGTGCCACCAGCCCCTGGACAGGGGATTATGGCTACACCTTC. This translates into CATSPWTGDYGYTF. This rearrangement joins TRBV15 to TRBJ1-2; 9 bases are a match to TRBD1. Germline CDR1 is LNHNV and CDR2 is YYDKDF (reference sequence). This CDR3 is built from 14 residues. V lost 5 bases to trimming and J lost 5 bases; unmatched junction nucleotides: 6.

A single count supports this clonotype. A junction end diverges from the germline sequence, so it may reflect a read error. CDR3 sequence reads: CASSLGIGARGDVGEKLSF. CDR3 coding DNA: TGTGCCAGCAGTTTAGGGATCGGGGCCAGGGGCGACGTCGGTGAAAAACTGTCTTTT. The V gene is TRBV10-3, the J gene TRBJ1-4, with D tentatively TRBD1 (6 bases). The CDR3 contains 19 residues. Germline-derived CDR1 and CDR2 are ENHRY and SYGVKD.

This clonotype was detected ten times or more. The V call is TRBV20-1, the J call TRBJ2-5; the match to TRBD1 covers 7 bases. The CDR3 has 13 residues. Germline V gives CDR1 DFQATT, CDR2 SNEGSKA (reference sequence). Trimming removed 2 bases from V and 5 bases from J; junction bases left unmatched: 5. The CDR3 sequence is CSARTTGHETQYF. Here the CDR3 DNA reads TGCAGTGCTAGAACGACAGGGCACGAGACCCAGTACTTC.

On this clonotype itself: The junction shows a germline mismatch at one end, possibly a read error. In DNA, the CDR3 is TGCGCCAGCAGGCATACTCAGGGTCCTCAACTGTTTTTT. Encoded protein: CASRHTQGPQLFF. The V call is TRBV5-5, the J call TRBJ1-4; TRBD1 might be the D (5 bases). The CDR3 is 13 residues long. The germline CDR1 and CDR2 sequences are SGHKS and YYEKEE (reference sequence).